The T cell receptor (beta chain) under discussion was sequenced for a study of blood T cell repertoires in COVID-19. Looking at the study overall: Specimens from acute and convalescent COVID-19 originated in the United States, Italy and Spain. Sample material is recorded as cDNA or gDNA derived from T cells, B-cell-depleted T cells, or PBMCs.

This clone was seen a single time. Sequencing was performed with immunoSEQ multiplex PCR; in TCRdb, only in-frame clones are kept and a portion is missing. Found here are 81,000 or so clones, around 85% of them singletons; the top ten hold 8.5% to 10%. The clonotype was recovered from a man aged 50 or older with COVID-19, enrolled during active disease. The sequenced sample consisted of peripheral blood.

CDR3 sequence reads: CASSPVQGPTTNEKLFF. CDR3 nucleotides: TGTGCCAGCTCACCAGTCCAGGGGCCCACAACTAATGAAAAACTGTTTTTT. The chain couples TRBV18 to TRBJ1-4, with D perhaps matching TRBD1 (6 bases). Between the trimmed V and J ends, which lost 2 bases and 0 bases, there was a span of 13 bases. The CDR3 is 17 residues long. Germline-derived CDR1 and CDR2 are KGHSH and LQKENI.